The 11 T cell receptor beta chains in this list originate from one sample, sequenced in a study of T cells in Graves' hyperthyroidism and ophthalmopathy. There were TCR beta CDR3 regions amplified from RNA transcripts. TCR CDR3 underwent first-round RT-PCR with the HTBI primer set. Each CDR3 protein gets one entry after TCRdb re-called the multiplex PCR reads with MiXCR. The repertoire holds some 800,000 distinct CDR3 sequences, with approximately 40% as singletons. The sample consisted of blood. All receptors come from a young man with Graves' hyperthyroidism.

The chain joins TRBV13 to TRBJ2-6; D gene ambiguous. The CDR3 is 15 residues long. The germline V and J ends were trimmed by 6 bases and 4 bases, with 13 bases remaining between them. Germline lookup yields CDR1 PRHDT and CDR2 FYEKMQ (reference sequence). CDR3 sequence: CASSAPASGANVLTF. The CDR3 nucleotides read TGTGCCAGCAGTGCTCCCGCCTCCGGGGCCAACGTCCTGACTTTC.

This clonotype was seen at least ten times. V gene TRBV29-1 combines with J gene TRBJ2-7, with no clear D. Germline V gives CDR1 SQVTM, CDR2 ANQGSEA. The V end was cut by 6 bases, the J end by 1 base, with 7 bases between. This CDR3 has 11 residues. CDR3 sequence reads: CSVRDSYEQYF. CDR3 DNA: TGCAGCGTCCGCGATTCCTACGAGCAGTACTTC.

Many counts were recorded for this clonotype. The genes are TRBV24-1 and TRBJ1-5, with D hard to call. The CDR3 is made up of 13 amino acids. The ends were cut back, 3 bases at V and 3 bases at J, with 5 bases in the middle. Per germline, CDR1 KGHDR and CDR2 SFDVKD. DNA for the CDR3: TGTGCCACCAGTGATGGGCCCAATCAGCCCCAGCATTTT. It encodes CATSDGPNQPQHF.

The chain is built from TRBV2 and TRBJ2-5; TRBD2 is a possible D gene (6 bases). V was clipped by 4 bases and J by 4 bases, with 16 bases between them. This CDR3 has 15 amino acids. Germline lookup yields CDR1 SNHLY and CDR2 FYNNEI. CDR3 loop: CASSATGVERETQYF. The DNA of the CDR3 is TGTGCCAGCAGTGCCACGGGGGTGGAACGAGAGACCCAGTACTTC.

V is TRBV6-2 or TRBV6-3 and J is TRBJ1-5; the D gene is possibly TRBD1 (6 bases). Trimming pared 8 bases from V and 6 bases from J, leaving 14 bases between. Germline CDR1 reads MNHEY; CDR2 reads SVGEGT. The CDR3 contains 13 residues. CDR3 in DNA: TGTGCCAGCTCTTCCAGGGGTAGTCAGCCCCAGCATTTT. It specifies CASSSRGSQPQHF.

This chain links TRBV12-3 or TRBV12-4 with TRBJ1-4; D gene unclear. The V and J ends lost 3 bases and 8 bases respectively, with 13 bases between them. This CDR3 region has 14 residues. CDR3 sequence (DNA): TGTGCCAGCAGTTTTGAACTCATCGGGGAAAAACTGTTTTTT. Its translation is CASSFELIGEKLFF.

This clonotype was counted many times. This sequence joins TRBV7-2 and TRBJ2-7; possibly TRBD2 for D (5 bases). The germline V gene has CDR1 SGHTA and CDR2 FQGNSA. Deletions cut 2 bases from V and 2 bases from J, with 13 bases between. This CDR3 spans 15 amino acids. The CDR3 is CASSLFGAGAYEQYF. In DNA, the CDR3 is TGTGCCAGCAGCTTATTCGGCGCGGGTGCCTACGAGCAGTACTTC.

The CDR3 nucleotides read TGCAGCGCCGGAAGATCAGGTAGCGGGAGGCCCGGGGAGCTGTTTTTT. This gives the protein CSAGRSGSGRPGELFF. This sequence joins TRBV29-1 and TRBJ2-2; 10 bases map to TRBD2. Germline loops: CDR1 SQVTM, CDR2 ANQGSEA. V lost 7 bases and J lost 6; bases outside the gene matches: 14. The CDR3 length is 16 residues.

This chain uses TRBV14 with TRBJ1-1; 7 bases agree with TRBD1. Germline V gene sequence: CDR1 SGHDN, CDR2 FVKESK. CDR3 length equals 16 residues. After removal of 4 bases from V and 3 bases from J, the junction contained 11 bases not matched to a gene. As DNA, the CDR3 is TGTGCCAGCAGCCTTTACAGGGGCGAGGTGTACACTGAAGCTTTCTTT. Its translation: CASSLYRGEVYTEAFF.

V usage is TRBV20-1 and J usage is TRBJ2-7, with 8 positions matching TRBD2. V lost 3 bases to trimming and J lost 2 bases; unmatched junction nucleotides: 6. The CDR3 loop spans 14 amino acids. Germline V CDR1 and CDR2: DFQATT, SNEGSKA (reference sequence). Here the CDR3 reads CSARASGPTYEQYF. CDR3 DNA sequence: TGCAGTGCTAGGGCTAGCGGGCCTACCTACGAGCAGTACTTC.

To note about this clonotype: Mismatch with germline at one junction end may stem from a read error. The CDR3 DNA reads TGTGCCAGCAGTCCCGGGACCACAATCCTTCCCGGGGAGCTGTTTTTT. Translated, it gives CASSPGTTILPGELFF. This sequence joins TRBV24-1 and TRBJ2-2; D is possibly TRBD1 or TRBD2 (5 bases each). This CDR3 contains 16 residues. The germline V gene encodes CDR1 KGHDR and CDR2 SFDVKD.